The rows below give T cell receptor beta chains drawn from one sample of a study of cytomegalovirus exposure and HLA in healthy donors. Profiled with immunoSEQ multiplex PCR; TCRdb holds only in-frame clones, not every one. This sample has about 150,000 clones, with around four fifths found just once. Sequenced material: PBMCs. The source of these receptors is a man aged 18 to 30 in good health and CMV-seronegative. CDR3s include the opening cysteine and the closing phenylalanine or tryptophan. The D gene is left open where the match is weak. Clone size appears in some rows only: once, few, many, or a class for an expanded clone.

d_call: -; v_call: TRBV19; clone_size: once; j_call: TRBJ2-1; cdr3_nt: TGTGCCAGTAGTCCGGGACCGGGGGATGAGCAGTTCTTC; cdr3_aa: CASSPGPGDEQFF
d_call: -; v_call: TRBV5-4; clone_size: -; j_call: TRBJ1-5; cdr3_nt: TGTGCCAGCAGCCGGACAGCACAGCATTTT; cdr3_aa: CASSRTAQHF
d_call: TRBD2; v_call: TRBV6-5; clone_size: -; j_call: TRBJ2-1; cdr3_nt: TGTGCCAGCAGTTCTACCGGGGGGGGGTTCTATGAGCAGTTCTTC; cdr3_aa: CASSSTGGGFYEQFF
d_call: TRBD1; v_call: TRBV7-2; clone_size: -; j_call: TRBJ1-5; cdr3_nt: TGTGCCAGCAGCGAGACAGGGCGGCGGGGTTCCCAGCATTTT; cdr3_aa: CASSETGRRGSQHF
d_call: -; v_call: TRBV7-9; clone_size: -; j_call: TRBJ2-7; cdr3_nt: TGTTCCAGCAGCTTACAGGGTGTCTACGAGCAGTACTTC; cdr3_aa: CSSSLQGVYEQYF
d_call: TRBD1; v_call: TRBV7-2; clone_size: -; j_call: TRBJ2-5; cdr3_nt: TGTGCCAGCAGCTTAGTGGGCAGGGGGATCTGGGAGACCCAGTACTTC; cdr3_aa: CASSLVGRGIWETQYF
d_call: -; v_call: TRBV6-1; clone_size: -; j_call: TRBJ1-1; cdr3_nt: TGTGCCAGCAGCCGGGGACTTCCGAACACTGAAGCTTTCTTT; cdr3_aa: CASSRGLPNTEAFF
d_call: -; v_call: TRBV6-1; clone_size: -; j_call: TRBJ2-7; cdr3_nt: TGTGCCAGCAGTGAGGGCGAGGGGGGGTCCTACGAGCAGTACTTC; cdr3_aa: CASSEGEGGSYEQYF
d_call: -; v_call: TRBV29-1; clone_size: -; j_call: TRBJ2-7; cdr3_nt: TGCAGCGTTGAATCGTCGGCGGGTTCAGCCTCCTACGAGCAGTACTTC; cdr3_aa: CSVESSAGSASYEQYF
d_call: -; v_call: TRBV5-1; clone_size: -; j_call: TRBJ1-1; cdr3_nt: TGCGCCAGCGCCCCAATAGGAGGGAGCACTGAAGCTTTCTTT; cdr3_aa: CASAPIGGSTEAFF
d_call: TRBD2; v_call: TRBV7-9; clone_size: -; j_call: TRBJ2-3; cdr3_nt: TGTTCCAGCAGCCCCCTAGCGGGGAGCACAGATACGCAGTATTTT; cdr3_aa: CSSSPLAGSTDTQYF
d_call: -; v_call: TRBV7-9; clone_size: -; j_call: TRBJ2-3; cdr3_nt: TGTGCCAGCTCCCTTGAGACAGATACGCAGTATTTT; cdr3_aa: CASSLETDTQYF
d_call: -; v_call: TRBV6-1; clone_size: -; j_call: TRBJ1-5; cdr3_nt: TGTGCCAGCGGGGGGGAATGGGGCAATCAGCCCCAGCATTTT; cdr3_aa: CASGGEWGNQPQHF
d_call: TRBD1; v_call: TRBV5-1; clone_size: -; j_call: TRBJ2-3; cdr3_nt: TGCGCCAGCAGCGCTACAGGGGGCGGTTGGGCAGATACGCAGTATTTT; cdr3_aa: CASSATGGGWADTQYF
d_call: TRBD1; v_call: TRBV5-1; clone_size: -; j_call: TRBJ1-4; cdr3_nt: TGCGCCAGCAGCTTGAGGACAGGGCCCGAAAAACTGTTTTTT; cdr3_aa: CASSLRTGPEKLFF
d_call: TRBD2; v_call: TRBV28; clone_size: -; j_call: TRBJ2-2; cdr3_nt: TGTGCCAGCAGTCCCCCACGGGGGGACACCGGGGAGCTGTTTTTT; cdr3_aa: CASSPPRGDTGELFF
d_call: TRBD2; v_call: TRBV6-5; clone_size: -; j_call: TRBJ2-1; cdr3_nt: TGTGCCAGCAGTTGGACTAGCGGGAGGGCCCATGAGCAGTTCTTC; cdr3_aa: CASSWTSGRAHEQFF
d_call: TRBD1; v_call: TRBV28; clone_size: -; j_call: TRBJ2-1; cdr3_nt: TGTGCCAGCAGTTTTGAGGGACAGAATCCTTACAATGAGCAGTTCTTC; cdr3_aa: CASSFEGQNPYNEQFF
d_call: -; v_call: TRBV27; clone_size: -; j_call: TRBJ2-7; cdr3_nt: TGTGCCAGCAGTCCGGGGGACGGCTCCTACGAGCAGTACTTC; cdr3_aa: CASSPGDGSYEQYF
d_call: TRBD2; v_call: TRBV4-3; clone_size: once; j_call: TRBJ2-3; cdr3_nt: TGCGCCAGCAGCCAGCGGGAGTTAGATACGCAGTATTTT; cdr3_aa: CASSQRELDTQYF
d_call: -; v_call: TRBV6-5; clone_size: -; j_call: TRBJ1-1; cdr3_nt: TGTGCCAGCAGTTCCGGAAACAGGGTTGTTGTAACTGAAGCTTTCTTT; cdr3_aa: CASSSGNRVVVTEAFF
d_call: TRBD2; v_call: TRBV4-3; clone_size: -; j_call: TRBJ2-1; cdr3_nt: TGCGCCAGCAGCCAAGATTCCCAGCGGGAGGGTTATATCGATGAGCAGTTCTTC; cdr3_aa: CASSQDSQREGYIDEQFF
d_call: TRBD1; v_call: TRBV7-9; clone_size: -; j_call: TRBJ2-7; cdr3_nt: TGTGCCAGCAGCCCCCCTGCCGGGACAGGAGCCTACGAGCAGTACTTC; cdr3_aa: CASSPPAGTGAYEQYF
d_call: -; v_call: TRBV27; clone_size: -; j_call: TRBJ1-5; cdr3_nt: TGTGCCAGCAAGGGAGGGGTTCGTCAGCCCCAGCATTTT; cdr3_aa: CASKGGVRQPQHF
d_call: -; v_call: TRBV7-3; clone_size: -; j_call: TRBJ1-1; cdr3_nt: TGTGCCAGCAGCACCCGCAGGAGGGCCGAAGCTTTCTTT; cdr3_aa: CASSTRRRAEAFF
d_call: TRBD2; v_call: TRBV13; clone_size: -; j_call: TRBJ2-7; cdr3_nt: TGTGCCAGCAGCCCCAAGCGGGAGTCGGACGAGCAGTACTTC; cdr3_aa: CASSPKRESDEQYF
d_call: TRBD2; v_call: TRBV2; clone_size: -; j_call: TRBJ2-7; cdr3_nt: TGTGCCAGCATCCGACTAGCGGGAGGGCACGAGCAGTACTTC; cdr3_aa: CASIRLAGGHEQYF
d_call: TRBD1; v_call: TRBV27; clone_size: once; j_call: TRBJ1-1; cdr3_nt: TGTGCCAGCAGTACAGGGGGAATGGGCACTGAAGCTTTCTTT; cdr3_aa: CASSTGGMGTEAFF
d_call: TRBD2; v_call: TRBV5-1; clone_size: -; j_call: TRBJ2-3; cdr3_nt: TGCGCCAGCAGCGCGCGGCCCGGGACTAGCGCGACAGATACGCAGTATTTT; cdr3_aa: CASSARPGTSATDTQYF
d_call: -; v_call: TRBV12-5; clone_size: -; j_call: TRBJ2-7; cdr3_nt: TGTGCTAGCCTCCTCCGGGACTGGAAGACCTACGAGCAGTACTTC; cdr3_aa: CASLLRDWKTYEQYF
d_call: TRBD1; v_call: TRBV28; clone_size: few; j_call: TRBJ1-4; cdr3_nt: TGTGCCAGTAACCCAGCCGGGACAGAGAACAAAAAACTGTTTTTT; cdr3_aa: CASNPAGTENKKLFF
d_call: -; v_call: TRBV2; clone_size: -; j_call: TRBJ1-2; cdr3_nt: TGTGCCAGCAGTGACGGAGGGGTAGGCTACACCTTC; cdr3_aa: CASSDGGVGYTF
d_call: TRBD2; v_call: TRBV6-1; clone_size: few; j_call: TRBJ2-1; cdr3_nt: TGTGCCAGCCCCGGGACTAGCGGTCTCAATGAGCAGTTCTTC; cdr3_aa: CASPGTSGLNEQFF
d_call: TRBD2; v_call: TRBV5-1; clone_size: -; j_call: TRBJ2-3; cdr3_nt: TGCGCCAGCAGCTTACTACTAGCGGATACAGATACGCAGTATTTT; cdr3_aa: CASSLLLADTDTQYF
d_call: -; v_call: TRBV6-6; clone_size: -; j_call: TRBJ2-7; cdr3_nt: TGTGCCAGCAGTTACGAGCGGGCAGGACTTCCCTACGAGCAGTACTTC; cdr3_aa: CASSYERAGLPYEQYF
d_call: -; v_call: TRBV4-1; clone_size: -; j_call: TRBJ2-7; cdr3_nt: TGCGCCAGCAGCCAAGTGTCCAGGGTTCTTGGGGAGCAGTACTTC; cdr3_aa: CASSQVSRVLGEQYF
d_call: TRBD2; v_call: TRBV7-9; clone_size: -; j_call: TRBJ2-2; cdr3_nt: TGTGCCAGCAGCGCATGGGCAGCGGGGGGGCCCCCCGGGGAGCTGTTTTTT; cdr3_aa: CASSAWAAGGPPGELFF
d_call: TRBD1; v_call: TRBV18; clone_size: once; j_call: TRBJ2-1; cdr3_nt: TGTGCCAGCTCACCGACAGGGAGCAATGAGCAGTTCTTC; cdr3_aa: CASSPTGSNEQFF
d_call: -; v_call: TRBV6-6; clone_size: -; j_call: TRBJ1-5; cdr3_nt: TGTGCCAGCACCCCTCGTACGGGGGTTAGCAATCAGCCCCAGCATTTT; cdr3_aa: CASTPRTGVSNQPQHF
d_call: -; v_call: TRBV9; clone_size: -; j_call: TRBJ2-7; cdr3_nt: TGTGCCAGCTCGGGGAGCTCCTACGAGCAGTACTTC; cdr3_aa: CASSGSSYEQYF
d_call: -; v_call: TRBV28; clone_size: -; j_call: TRBJ2-3; cdr3_nt: TGTGCCAGCAGTTTAAGCGGGTCTCGTAGACTACGACGCACAGATACGCAGTATTTT; cdr3_aa: CASSLSGSRRLRRTDTQYF
d_call: -; v_call: TRBV19; clone_size: -; j_call: TRBJ2-5; cdr3_nt: TGTGCCAGTAGTTCGGTAGAGACCCAGTACTTC; cdr3_aa: CASSSVETQYF
d_call: TRBD1; v_call: TRBV7-2; clone_size: -; j_call: TRBJ2-7; cdr3_nt: TGTGCCAGCAGCTTATTTCCGGTTGGACAGGTCATGGTCGAGCAGTACTTC; cdr3_aa: CASSLFPVGQVMVEQYF
d_call: TRBD1; v_call: TRBV4-1; clone_size: -; j_call: TRBJ2-1; cdr3_nt: TGCGCCAGCAGCCAGGTGACCGGGACAGGGGCCTACAATGAGCAGTTCTTC; cdr3_aa: CASSQVTGTGAYNEQFF
d_call: TRBD1; v_call: TRBV5-4; clone_size: -; j_call: TRBJ2-7; cdr3_nt: TGTGCCAGCAGCCACAGGGGGCGGCCGTACGAGCAGTACTTC; cdr3_aa: CASSHRGRPYEQYF
d_call: TRBD2; v_call: TRBV4-1; clone_size: -; j_call: TRBJ2-1; cdr3_nt: TGCGCCAGCAGCCAGATGGGTGGAGCGGGAGGGCTAAATGAGCAGTTCTTC; cdr3_aa: CASSQMGGAGGLNEQFF
d_call: -; v_call: TRBV6-6; clone_size: -; j_call: TRBJ1-6; cdr3_nt: TGTGCCAGCAGTTACTCGACAGACTATAATTCACCCCTCCACTTT; cdr3_aa: CASSYSTDYNSPLHF
d_call: TRBD1; v_call: TRBV4-1; clone_size: -; j_call: TRBJ2-5; cdr3_nt: TGCGCCAGCAGCCAAGGAGATACTCCAGGGGGCAAGGAGACCCAGTACTTC; cdr3_aa: CASSQGDTPGGKETQYF
d_call: -; v_call: TRBV11-1; clone_size: once; j_call: TRBJ1-1; cdr3_nt: TGTGCCAGCAGCTTATGGGGGCGGACTGAAGCTTTCTTT; cdr3_aa: CASSLWGRTEAFF
d_call: -; v_call: TRBV27; clone_size: -; j_call: TRBJ1-5; cdr3_nt: TGTGCCAGCAGTTTTATAGATAGCAATCAGCCCCAGCATTTT; cdr3_aa: CASSFIDSNQPQHF
d_call: -; v_call: TRBV30; clone_size: -; j_call: TRBJ1-5; cdr3_nt: TGTGCCTGGAGTGGGACTTCCCTCAATCAGCCCCAGCATTTT; cdr3_aa: CAWSGTSLNQPQHF